This TCR beta chain was captured in a study of T cell responses to AZD1222 COVID-19 vaccine. Study-level background: Pooled samples include second doses given at about 4 or 12 weeks.

As regards this clone: Its antigen is not known.

The CDR3 is 12 amino acids. V was pared by 6 bases and J by 8 bases, with 10 bases between. Profiling relied on immunoSEQ multiplex PCR, and the TCRdb table lists in-frame clones only, not all of them. The sample records approximately 140,000 clones, more than 85% being singletons. Study-wide results and caveats: Clonal diversity was possibly underestimated; the donors were predominantly white British and more often female.

The sample in question was peripheral blood, obtained on day 0 of AZD1222 vaccination. The V gene is TRBV12-3 or TRBV12-4, the J gene TRBJ1-4, with D uncertain. The sequence derives from an adult in good health. Here the CDR3 reads CASRQYGEKLFF. CDR3 DNA sequence: TGTGCCAGCAGACAGTACGGGGAAAAACTGTTTTTT.